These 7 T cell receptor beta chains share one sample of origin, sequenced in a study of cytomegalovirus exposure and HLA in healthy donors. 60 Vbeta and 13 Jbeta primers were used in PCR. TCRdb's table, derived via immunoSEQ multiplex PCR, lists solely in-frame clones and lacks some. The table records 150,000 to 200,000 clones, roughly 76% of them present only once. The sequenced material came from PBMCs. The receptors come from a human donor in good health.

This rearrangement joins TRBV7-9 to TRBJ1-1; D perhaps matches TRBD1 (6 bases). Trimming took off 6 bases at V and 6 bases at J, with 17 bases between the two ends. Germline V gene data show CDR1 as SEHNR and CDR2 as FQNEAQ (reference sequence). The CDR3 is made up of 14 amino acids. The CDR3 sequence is CASSRDQGKAEAFF. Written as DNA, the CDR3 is TGTGCCAGCAGTCGGGATCAGGGGAAAGCTGAAGCTTTCTTT.

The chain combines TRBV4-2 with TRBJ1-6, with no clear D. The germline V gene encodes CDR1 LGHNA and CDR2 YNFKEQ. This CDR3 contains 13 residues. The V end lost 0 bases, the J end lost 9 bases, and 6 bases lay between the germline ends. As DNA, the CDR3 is TGTGCCAGCAGCCAAGATCTAGGTTCACCCCTCCACTTT. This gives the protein CASSQDLGSPLHF.

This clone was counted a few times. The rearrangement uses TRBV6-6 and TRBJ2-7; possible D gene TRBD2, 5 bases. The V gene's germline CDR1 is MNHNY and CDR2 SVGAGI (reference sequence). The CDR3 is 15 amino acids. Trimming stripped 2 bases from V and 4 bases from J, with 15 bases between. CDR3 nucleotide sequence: TGTGCCAGCAGTTACCGTAGTGAGGGAAAGTACGAGCAGTACTTC. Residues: CASSYRSEGKYEQYF.

The CDR3 reads CASSLSQGTGYTF. CDR3 bases: TGTGCCAGCAGCTTATCACAGGGTACAGGCTACACCTTC. V is TRBV7-9 and J is TRBJ1-2, with a possible D match to TRBD1 (6 bases). There are 13 residues in the CDR3. V lost 2 bases, J lost 8 bases, and 12 bases lay in between. Germline CDR1 SEHNR, CDR2 FQNEAQ (reference sequence).

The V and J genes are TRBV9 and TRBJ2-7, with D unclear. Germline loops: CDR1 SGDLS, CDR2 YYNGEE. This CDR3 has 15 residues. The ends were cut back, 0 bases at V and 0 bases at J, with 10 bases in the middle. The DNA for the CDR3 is TGTGCCAGCAGCGTAGATGGCGGAAGCTCCTACGAGCAGTACTTC. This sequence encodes CASSVDGGSSYEQYF.

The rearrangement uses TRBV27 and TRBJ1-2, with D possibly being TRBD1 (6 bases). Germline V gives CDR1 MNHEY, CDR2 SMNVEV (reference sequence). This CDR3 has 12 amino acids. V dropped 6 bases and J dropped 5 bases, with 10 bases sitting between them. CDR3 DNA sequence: TGTGCCAGCAGGACAACAGGGTATGGCTACACCTTC. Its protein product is CASRTTGYGYTF.

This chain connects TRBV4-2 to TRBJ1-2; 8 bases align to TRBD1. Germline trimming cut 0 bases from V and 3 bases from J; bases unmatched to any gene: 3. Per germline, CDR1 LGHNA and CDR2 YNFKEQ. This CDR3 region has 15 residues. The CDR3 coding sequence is TGTGCCAGCAGCCAAGAGGGGACAGGTCACTATGGCTACACCTTC. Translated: CASSQEGTGHYGYTF.